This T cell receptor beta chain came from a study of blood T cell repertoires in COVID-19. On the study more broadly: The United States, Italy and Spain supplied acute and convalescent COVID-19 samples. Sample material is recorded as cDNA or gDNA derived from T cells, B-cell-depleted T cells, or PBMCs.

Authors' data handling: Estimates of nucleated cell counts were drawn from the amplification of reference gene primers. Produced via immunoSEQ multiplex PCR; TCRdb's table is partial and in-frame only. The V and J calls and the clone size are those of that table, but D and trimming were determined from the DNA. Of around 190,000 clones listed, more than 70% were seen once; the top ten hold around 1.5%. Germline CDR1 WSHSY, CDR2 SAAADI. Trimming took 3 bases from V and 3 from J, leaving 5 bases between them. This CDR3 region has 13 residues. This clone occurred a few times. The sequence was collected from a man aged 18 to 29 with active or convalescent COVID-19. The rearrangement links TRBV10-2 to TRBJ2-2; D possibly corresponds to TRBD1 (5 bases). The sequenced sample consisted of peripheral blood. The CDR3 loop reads CASSDRDTGELFF. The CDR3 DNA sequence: TGCGCCAGCAGTGACAGGGACACCGGGGAGCTGTTTTTT.